The T cell receptor beta chain described here comes from a study of T-cell reconstitution after alpha-beta-depleted transplantation in children. The study, taken as a whole, reports: It was reported that alpha-beta T cells came from several hundred expanded graft clones (about two months after transplant). T-cell counts and diversity were attributed mostly to newly produced T cells one year after transplant.

Preparation of the TCRbeta library was carried out with unique molecular identifiers. TCRdb itself ran the PCR reads through MiXCR, one entry per CDR3 protein. The data show around 960,000 distinct CDR3 sequences, about 29% seen once. Trimming stripped 2 bases from V and 9 bases from J, with 17 bases between. The CDR3 length is 15 residues. Germline V gene data show CDR1 as MGHRA and CDR2 as YSYEKL. This clonotype was recorded a few times. The antigen is undetermined. The receptor comes from a boy under two years old who had a stem cell transplant for SCID, so the T cells may come from the graft donor. The material was PBMCs, mostly from graft donor cells, obtained 360 days after TCRalphabeta/CD19-depleted stem cell transplant. The chain couples TRBV4-1 to TRBJ2-1; no definite D call. The CDR3 is CASSQIAPGWGEQFF. CDR3 nucleotide sequence: TGCGCCAGCAGCCAAATAGCTCCGGGCTGGGGTGAGCAGTTCTTC.